This T cell receptor beta chain was recovered during a study of blood T cell repertoires in COVID-19. Turning to the study itself: COVID-19 samples from acute and convalescent phases originated in the United States, Italy and Spain. PBMCs, B-cell-depleted T cells, or T cells provided the cDNA or gDNA that made up the material.

On this clone itself: The sample carries other DNA sequences with the same CDR3.

Germline CDR1 and CDR2: GTSNPN and SVGIG (reference sequence). This CDR3 spans 13 amino acids. The J segment lost 7 bases and the V segment lost 1 base, leaving 3 bases of the junction unmatched. Original data processing: Nucleated cell counts were estimated from reference gene primer amplification. The repertoire was sequenced with immunoSEQ multiplex PCR; TCRdb's copy has only in-frame clones and lacks some. D and trimming come from the DNA, and the V and J calls and clone size come from that table. The sample includes under 250,000 clones, about four fifths of them seen just once. Sequencing used peripheral blood. The rearrangement uses TRBV30 and TRBJ2-2; 7 bases fit TRBD1. The source is a man in his forties or fifties with active or convalescent COVID-19. This CDR3 is CAWSGQGGGELFF. CDR3 DNA: TGTGCCTGGAGTGGACAGGGTGGCGGGGAGCTGTTTTTT.